This entry features one TCR beta chain sequence. Its antigen is not identified. This sample was taken from a study of CD4 T cells in relation to SARS-CoV-2 and coronaviruses. Study-wide findings and caveats: No donor gave both pre-pandemic and post-infection samples. About 65% of donors had memory CD4+ clonotypes crossrecognizing SARS-CoV-2 and common cold coronavirus spike.

V lost 0 bases, J lost 0 bases, and 8 bases lay in between. Germline assignment: CDR1 SGHAT and CDR2 FQNNGV. The CDR3 extends over 16 amino acids. CD4 enrichment then naive enrichment separated naive from memory CD4+ cells. Naive or memory CD4+ cells were cultured 1:1 with T cell-depleted PBMCs plus CEF. Profiling relied on immunoSEQ multiplex PCR, and the TCRdb table lists in-frame clones only, not all of them. Among 35,000 to 45,000 clones listed, approximately 87% were seen once. The sample comprised naive CD4+ T cells from PBMCs, cultured in vitro. The subset denotes: naive CD4+ T cells isolated by negative enrichment. The origin of this receptor is an adult with COVID-19. The J gene is TRBJ2-2, the V gene TRBV11-2; no clear D. CDR3 sequence (DNA): TGTGCCAGCAGCTTAGATCTCTCAACGAACACCGGGGAGCTGTTTTTT. It codes for CASSLDLSTNTGELFF. The entire variable domain, with the rest obtained from reference TRBV11-2 and TRBJ2-2, is as follows: EAGVAQSPRYKIIEKRQSVAFWCNPISGHATLYWYQQILGQGPKLLIQFQNNGVVDDSQLPKDRFSAERLKGVDSTLKIQPAKLEDSAVYLCASSLDLSTNTGELFFGEGSRLTVL.